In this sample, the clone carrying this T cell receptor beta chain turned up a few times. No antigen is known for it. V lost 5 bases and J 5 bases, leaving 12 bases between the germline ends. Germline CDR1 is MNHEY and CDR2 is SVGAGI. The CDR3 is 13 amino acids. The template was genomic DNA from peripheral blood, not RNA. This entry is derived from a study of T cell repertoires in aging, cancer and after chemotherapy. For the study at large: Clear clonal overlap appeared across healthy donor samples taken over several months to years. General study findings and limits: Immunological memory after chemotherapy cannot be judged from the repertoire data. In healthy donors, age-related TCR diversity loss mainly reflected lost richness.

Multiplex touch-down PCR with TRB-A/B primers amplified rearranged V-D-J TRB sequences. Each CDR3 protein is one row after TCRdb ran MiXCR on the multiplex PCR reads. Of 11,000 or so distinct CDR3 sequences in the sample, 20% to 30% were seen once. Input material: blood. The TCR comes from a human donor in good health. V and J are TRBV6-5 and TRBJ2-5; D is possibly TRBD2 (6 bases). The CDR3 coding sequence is TGTGCCAGCAGTGAACGGAGGGGTGAGACCCAGTACTTC. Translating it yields CASSERRGETQYF.